This T cell receptor beta chain was recovered during a study of T cells in localized non-small cell lung cancer. This table comes from immunoSEQ multiplex PCR, and its TCRdb copy is limited to in-frame clones, with some not included. There are about 33,000 clones in the sample; approximately 84% occur only once, and around 3.8% lies in the top ten. The CDR3 covers 18 residues. The germline V and J ends were trimmed by 5 bases and 1 base, with 21 bases remaining between them. Looked up from germline, CDR1 is SGDLS and CDR2 is YYNGEE. Study-wide results and limits: Adjacent lung held a median about 57 of the top 100 tumor clones.

Worth noting for this clone: Its antigen is undetermined.

The sample was peripheral blood, taken before any cancer treatment. The chain links TRBV9 to TRBJ2-2; tentatively, D is TRBD1 (7 bases). The source of this sequence is a male donor at least 60 years old with stage III lung adenocarcinoma. The CDR3 nucleotides read TGTGCCAGCAGGGGACGAGGGGGGACAGTGGAGAACACCGGGGAGCTGTTTTTT. Residues: CASRGRGGTVENTGELFF.